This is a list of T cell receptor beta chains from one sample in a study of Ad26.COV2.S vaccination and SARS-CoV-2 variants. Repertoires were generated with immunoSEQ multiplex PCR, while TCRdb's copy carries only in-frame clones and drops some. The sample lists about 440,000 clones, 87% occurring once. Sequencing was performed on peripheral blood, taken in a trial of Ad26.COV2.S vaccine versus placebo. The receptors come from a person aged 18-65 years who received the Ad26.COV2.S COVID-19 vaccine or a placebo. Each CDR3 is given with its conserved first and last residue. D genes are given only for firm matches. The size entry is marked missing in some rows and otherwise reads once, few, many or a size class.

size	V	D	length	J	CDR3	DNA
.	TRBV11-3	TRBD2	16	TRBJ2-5	CASSPGTSGSPETQYF	TGTGCCAGCAGCCCCGGGACTAGCGGGAGCCCAGAGACCCAGTACTTC
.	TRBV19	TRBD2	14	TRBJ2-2	CASSRGGGTGELFF	TGTGCCAGTAGTAGGGGGGGTGGCACCGGGGAGCTGTTTTTT
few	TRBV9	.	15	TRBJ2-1	CASSLGPTGDNEQFF	TGTGCCAGCAGCCTGGGACCGACGGGCGACAATGAGCAGTTCTTC
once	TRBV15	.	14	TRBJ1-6	CATSPLTGNSPLHF	TGTGCCACCAGCCCCCTGACGGGGAATTCACCCCTCCACTTT
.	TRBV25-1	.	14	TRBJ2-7	CASSESDHRYEQYF	TGTGCCAGCAGTGAATCCGACCACCGCTACGAGCAGTACTTC
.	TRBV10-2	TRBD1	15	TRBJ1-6	CASSEPPGGGSPLHF	TGCGCCAGCAGTGAGCCCCCAGGGGGGGGTTCACCCCTCCACTTT
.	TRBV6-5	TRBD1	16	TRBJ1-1	CASSYSGTGTGTEAFF	TGTGCCAGCAGTTACTCGGGGACAGGGACGGGAACTGAAGCTTTCTTT
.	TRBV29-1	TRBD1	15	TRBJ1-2	CSVEAGTGGVYGYTF	TGCAGCGTTGAAGCCGGGACAGGGGGGGTCTATGGCTACACCTTC
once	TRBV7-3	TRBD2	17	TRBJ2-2	CASSLRGLAGDTGELFF	TGTGCCAGCAGCTTAAGGGGTCTAGCGGGAGACACCGGGGAGCTGTTTTTT
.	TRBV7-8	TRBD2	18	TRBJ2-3	CASSPRLAGGVSTDTQYF	TGTGCCAGCAGCCCCCGACTAGCGGGGGGGGTGAGCACAGATACGCAGTATTTT
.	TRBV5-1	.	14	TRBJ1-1	CASSPGTLGGVAFF	TGCGCCAGCAGCCCAGGGACACTGGGAGGTGTAGCTTTCTTT
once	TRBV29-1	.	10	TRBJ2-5	CSVAGETQYF	TGCAGCGTTGCCGGAGAGACCCAGTACTTC
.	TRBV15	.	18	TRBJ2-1	CATSRDNTGPNLHNEQFF	TGTGCCACCAGCAGAGATAATACGGGACCCAACCTCCACAATGAGCAGTTCTTC
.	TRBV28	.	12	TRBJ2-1	CASSSQREWEFF	TGTGCCAGCAGTTCCCAAAGGGAGTGGGAGTTCTTC
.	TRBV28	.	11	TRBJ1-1	CASRVDTTAFF	TGTGCCAGCAGAGTGGACACAACGGCTTTCTTT
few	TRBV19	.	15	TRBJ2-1	CASSILFGFDNEQFF	TGTGCCAGTAGTATATTATTTGGGTTCGACAATGAGCAGTTCTTC
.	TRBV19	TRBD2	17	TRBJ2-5	CASSPGLAGGGRETQYF	TGTGCCAGTAGTCCGGGACTAGCGGGAGGAGGCCGTGAGACCCAGTACTTC
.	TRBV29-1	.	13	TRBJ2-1	CSARGGPSHEQFF	TGCAGCGCCCGGGGCGGGCCCTCACATGAGCAGTTCTTC
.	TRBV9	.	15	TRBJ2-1	CASRAGPDAYNEQFF	TGTGCCAGCAGAGCGGGCCCGGATGCGTACAATGAGCAGTTCTTC
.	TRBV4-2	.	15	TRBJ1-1	CASSQEWRLNTEAFF	TGTGCCAGCAGCCAAGAGTGGCGACTGAACACTGAAGCTTTCTTT
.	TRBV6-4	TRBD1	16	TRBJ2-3	CASSPLPGQGADTQYF	TGTGCCAGCAGTCCCCTGCCGGGACAGGGGGCGGATACGCAGTATTTT
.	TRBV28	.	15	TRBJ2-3	CASSKGLISTDTQYF	TGTGCCAGCAGTAAGGGACTTATTAGCACAGATACGCAGTATTTT
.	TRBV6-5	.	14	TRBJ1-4	CASSYGTRNEKLFF	TGTGCCAGCAGTTACGGGACACGAAATGAAAAACTGTTTTTT
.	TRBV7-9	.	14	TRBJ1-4	CASSLGGNNEKLFF	TGTGCCAGCAGCTTAGGAGGGAACAATGAAAAACTGTTTTTT
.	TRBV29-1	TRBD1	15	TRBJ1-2	CSVEDRTGDYVGYTF	TGCAGCGTTGAAGATCGGACAGGGGACTATGTGGGCTACACCTTC
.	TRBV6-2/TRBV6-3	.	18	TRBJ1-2	CASSYSVGNTGHASGYTF	TGTGCCAGCAGTTACTCGGTCGGGAATACGGGACATGCAAGTGGCTACACCTTC
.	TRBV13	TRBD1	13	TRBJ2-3	CASSSTGRDTQYF	TGTGCCAGCAGCTCGACAGGGCGGGATACGCAGTATTTT
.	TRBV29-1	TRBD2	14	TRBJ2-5	CSVGPTGGKETQYF	TGCAGCGTTGGCCCCACGGGGGGGAAAGAGACCCAGTACTTC
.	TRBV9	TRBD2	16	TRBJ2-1	CASSVGRSGRASEQFF	TGTGCCAGCAGCGTAGGCCGCAGCGGGAGGGCCTCTGAGCAGTTCTTC
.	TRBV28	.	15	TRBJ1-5	CASSLYGQGNQPQHF	TGTGCCAGCAGTCTATACGGGCAGGGCAACCAGCCCCAGCATTTT
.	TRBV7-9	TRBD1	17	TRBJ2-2	CASSLGLGRGRDGELFF	TGTGCCAGCAGCTTAGGTCTCGGCAGGGGGCGAGACGGGGAGCTGTTTTTT
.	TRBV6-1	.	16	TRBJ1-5	CASSELGPGIERAQHF	TGTGCCAGCAGTGAATTGGGTCCAGGAATTGAACGAGCCCAGCATTTT
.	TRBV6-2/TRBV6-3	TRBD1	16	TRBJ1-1	CASSWRTGAMNTEAFF	TGTGCCAGCAGTTGGAGGACAGGGGCCATGAACACTGAAGCTTTCTTT
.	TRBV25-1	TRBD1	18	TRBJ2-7	CASSDLGRRGQSYYEQYF	TGTGCCAGCAGTGATTTGGGGCGACGGGGACAGTCGTACTACGAGCAGTACTTC
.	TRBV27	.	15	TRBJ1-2	CASSLSDGGNYGYTF	TGTGCCAGCAGTTTATCGGATGGGGGGAATTATGGCTACACCTTC
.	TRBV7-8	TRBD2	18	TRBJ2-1	CASSFDIGLAGVSNEQFF	TGTGCCAGCAGCTTCGATATCGGACTAGCGGGAGTCAGTAATGAGCAGTTCTTC
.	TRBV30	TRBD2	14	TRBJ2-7	CAWSVQREVNEQYF	TGTGCCTGGAGTGTACAGCGGGAGGTCAACGAGCAGTACTTC
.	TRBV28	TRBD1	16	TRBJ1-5	CASSPATGIGNQPQHF	TGTGCCAGCAGCCCGGCGACAGGGATCGGCAATCAGCCCCAGCATTTT
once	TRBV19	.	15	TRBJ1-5	CASSPSTRSNQPQHF	TGTGCCAGTAGTCCTTCGACAAGGAGCAATCAGCCCCAGCATTTT
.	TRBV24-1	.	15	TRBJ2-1	CATSDSTVGPREQFF	TGTGCCACCAGTGATTCCACGGTGGGCCCAAGGGAGCAGTTCTTC
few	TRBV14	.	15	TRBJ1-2	CASSPSDGDLYGYTF	TGTGCCAGCAGCCCCTCTGACGGGGACCTCTATGGCTACACCTTC
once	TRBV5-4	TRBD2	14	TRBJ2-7	CASSLDSGSYEQYF	TGTGCCAGCAGCTTGGACAGCGGGAGCTACGAGCAGTACTTC
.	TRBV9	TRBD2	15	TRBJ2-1	CASSVGLAGYNEQFF	TGTGCCAGCAGCGTAGGGCTAGCGGGTTACAATGAGCAGTTCTTC
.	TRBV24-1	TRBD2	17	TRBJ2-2	CATSDTTRLGGTGELFF	TGTGCCACCAGTGACACTACTAGATTGGGGGGGACCGGGGAGCTGTTTTTT
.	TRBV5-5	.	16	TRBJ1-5	CASSLDVGRGNQPQHF	TGTGCCAGCAGCTTGGATGTGGGGCGAGGTAATCAGCCCCAGCATTTT
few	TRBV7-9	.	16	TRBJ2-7	CASSPNRDPSGLEQYF	TGTGCCAGCAGCCCTAACAGGGATCCGTCCGGTTTGGAGCAGTACTTC
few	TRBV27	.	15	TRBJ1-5	CASSTRDNSNQPQHF	TGTGCCAGCAGTACCCGGGACAATAGCAATCAGCCCCAGCATTTT
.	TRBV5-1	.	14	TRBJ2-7	CASSFLTGLYEQYF	TGCGCCAGCAGCTTCCTTACAGGCCTCTACGAGCAGTACTTC
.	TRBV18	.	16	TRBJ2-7	CASSPTDSLALSEQYF	TGTGCCAGCTCACCCACAGACAGCTTGGCCCTCTCCGAGCAGTACTTC
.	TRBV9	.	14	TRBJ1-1	CASSVEGSRTEAFF	TGTGCCAGCAGCGTAGAGGGTAGTCGGACTGAAGCTTTCTTT
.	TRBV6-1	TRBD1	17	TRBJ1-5	CASSEPRTGSFRQPQHF	TGTGCCAGCAGTGAGCCCCGGACAGGGTCGTTCCGTCAGCCCCAGCATTTT
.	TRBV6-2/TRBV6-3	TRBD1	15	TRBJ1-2	CASSYRRDRVDGYTF	TGTGCCAGCAGTTACCGGAGGGACAGGGTGGATGGCTACACCTTC
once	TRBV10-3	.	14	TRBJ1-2	CAISEARDIDGYTF	TGTGCCATCAGTGAGGCTCGGGACATTGATGGCTACACCTTC
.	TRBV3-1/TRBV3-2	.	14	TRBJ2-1	CASSQVAAPHEQFF	TGTGCCAGCAGCCAAGTGGCCGCGCCCCATGAGCAGTTCTTC
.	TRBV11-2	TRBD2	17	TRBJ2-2	CASSPRGGRVSTGELFF	TGTGCCAGCAGCCCCAGGGGCGGGAGGGTTAGCACCGGGGAGCTGTTTTTT
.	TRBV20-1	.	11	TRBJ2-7	CSALGGYEQYF	TGCAGTGCCCTAGGAGGCTACGAGCAGTACTTC
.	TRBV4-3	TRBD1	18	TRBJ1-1	CASSQVHFTGARGTEAFF	TGCGCCAGCAGCCAAGTTCACTTTACAGGGGCGAGGGGGACTGAAGCTTTCTTT
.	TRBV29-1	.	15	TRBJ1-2	CSVNRDNSANYGYTF	TGCAGCGTCAACCGGGACAACTCTGCTAACTATGGCTACACCTTC
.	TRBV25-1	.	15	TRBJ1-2	CASSELGGRADGYTF	TGTGCCAGCAGTGAATTGGGCGGGCGGGCGGATGGCTACACCTTC